This T cell receptor beta chain was captured in a study of blood T cell repertoires in COVID-19. The CDR3 is 14 residues long. With 5 bases removed from V and 4 bases from J, the gap between germline ends came to 13 bases. The germline V gene has CDR1 KGHSH and CDR2 LQKENI. Original processing notes: From reference gene primer amplification, estimates of nucleated cell counts were derived. Clones were sequenced by immunoSEQ multiplex PCR, and TCRdb holds only the in-frame ones, with some missing. V and J calls and clone size are copied from that table; D and trimming were computed from the DNA. The data hold roughly 120,000 clones, with over 60% observed a single time.

The clonotype was recovered from a woman aged 80 or older with acute or convalescent COVID-19. The material sequenced was peripheral blood. The gene calls are TRBV18 and TRBJ2-3, with a possible D match to TRBD2 (6 bases). DNA for the CDR3: TGTGCCAGCTCAGCTTCACCGGGGGCAGATACGCAGTATTTT. The encoded protein is CASSASPGADTQYF.